What follows is one T cell receptor beta chain and its context. Its recognized antigen is unknown. Per-base quality was not reported, and no clone a single base away is much larger than it. The protocol used for the library was RT-PCR. Data came from an Illumina HiSeq 2500. Using fastp at Q25 and MiXCR, TCRdb reprocessed the public reads and kept productive beta chains. CDR3 protein duplicates are merged, each entry listing the most common genes and DNA. The sample data list 590,000 or so distinct CDR3 sequences, and 14% of these were observed just once. The top ten constitute 7.5% to 9% of the sample. Via the germline V gene, CDR1 is KGHSH and CDR2 LQKENI. CDR3 length: 15 amino acids, cysteine to phenylalanine. CDR3 DNA only is kept here, 45 bases in frame from base 1. Trimming accounts for 2 bases at V and 7 bases at J, while the number of junction bases matched to no gene is 6. The data were obtained in a study of response to subunit inactivated influenza vaccine (dated by TCRdb to about 2018). Context from the whole study: Deep quantitative T cell receptor repertoire profiling was used in the study to track responses to a trivalent subunit inactivated influenza vaccine. The full study reports these points: According to the authors, only a limited number of new T cells may be recruited by each seasonal influenza vaccination.

Sequencing was performed on PBMCs from blood, taken 14 days before vaccination. The chain joins TRBV18 to TRBJ2-1; TRBD2 lines up with 9 middle nucleotides. The origin of this receptor is a man in his forties or fifties who received an inactivated influenza vaccine. Donor details come from another sample of the same person, matched by shared clones. The CDR3 amino acid sequence is: CASSPIGLAQNEQFF. At the DNA level, the sequence is TGTGCCAGCTCACCAATCGGACTAGCGCAAAATGAGCAGTTCTTC.